Listed below are T cell receptor beta chains from one sample, sequenced in a study of blood T cell repertoires in COVID-19. The repertoire was sequenced with immunoSEQ multiplex PCR; TCRdb's copy has only in-frame clones and lacks some. The sample includes under 350,000 clones, over 85% of them seen just once. The specimen was PBMCs or T cells enriched from blood (not recorded which). All receptors derive from a man aged 60 to 69 who had recovered from COVID-19. Both conserved end residues are part of each CDR3. Fields, in order: J gene, V gene, CDR3 protein.

J gene: TRBJ1-2
V gene: TRBV9
CDR3 protein: CASSVAVSGDAYGYTF

J gene: TRBJ2-7
V gene: TRBV2
CDR3 protein: CASSEYWEALRF

J gene: TRBJ1-4
V gene: TRBV3-1/TRBV3-2
CDR3 protein: CASSQLRLGRGQGGEKLFF

J gene: TRBJ1-6
V gene: TRBV12-3/TRBV12-4
CDR3 protein: CASSFGGAPLHF

J gene: TRBJ2-3
V gene: TRBV2
CDR3 protein: CASTSSGGTDTQYF

J gene: TRBJ2-3
V gene: TRBV9
CDR3 protein: CASSARTGTLKINTQYF

J gene: TRBJ2-3
V gene: TRBV24-1
CDR3 protein: CATSDLPTSGSSADTQYF

J gene: TRBJ1-2
V gene: TRBV2
CDR3 protein: CASSEPRTGGIEGYTF

J gene: TRBJ2-3
V gene: TRBV7-8
CDR3 protein: CASSRDRVDTQYF

J gene: TRBJ2-7
V gene: TRBV3-1/TRBV3-2
CDR3 protein: CASSPLLAGANEQYF

J gene: TRBJ1-5
V gene: TRBV19
CDR3 protein: CASSIDGGIVNQPQHF

J gene: TRBJ1-2
V gene: TRBV7-3
CDR3 protein: CASSSQAGDPHF

J gene: TRBJ2-3
V gene: TRBV6-2/TRBV6-3
CDR3 protein: CASSPGGDTDTQYF

J gene: TRBJ1-5
V gene: TRBV7-8
CDR3 protein: CASSLVGGSNQPQHF

J gene: TRBJ1-4
V gene: TRBV18
CDR3 protein: CASSSKQGMGEKLFF

J gene: TRBJ2-5
V gene: TRBV3-1/TRBV3-2
CDR3 protein: CASSQASLTGGTQYF

J gene: TRBJ1-2
V gene: TRBV5-1
CDR3 protein: CASSKGQGHGYTF

J gene: TRBJ2-1
V gene: TRBV7-2
CDR3 protein: CASSLGSPGEQFF

J gene: TRBJ1-6
V gene: TRBV19
CDR3 protein: CASSTQGANSPLHF

J gene: TRBJ1-1
V gene: TRBV6-5
CDR3 protein: CASSYPGTSEAFF

J gene: TRBJ2-1
V gene: TRBV11-2
CDR3 protein: CASSGLAGGLYEQFF

J gene: TRBJ2-2
V gene: TRBV3-1/TRBV3-2
CDR3 protein: CASSRLPQGADTGELFF

J gene: TRBJ1-2
V gene: TRBV19
CDR3 protein: CASSIRGSGYTF

J gene: TRBJ1-2
V gene: TRBV5-1
CDR3 protein: CASSLVSYGYTF

J gene: TRBJ1-4
V gene: TRBV30
CDR3 protein: CAWSRRVDKLFF

J gene: TRBJ1-2
V gene: TRBV5-1
CDR3 protein: CASSLGGHDYGYTF

J gene: TRBJ2-5
V gene: TRBV5-1
CDR3 protein: CASSLSAGMAETQYF

J gene: TRBJ2-5
V gene: TRBV11-3
CDR3 protein: CASSSRDRRRFSFIETQYF

J gene: TRBJ2-7
V gene: TRBV6-6
CDR3 protein: CASSSPGTANSYEQYF

J gene: TRBJ2-3
V gene: TRBV19
CDR3 protein: CASSLVADGTDTQYF

J gene: TRBJ1-2
V gene: TRBV6-1
CDR3 protein: CASSGVGGGRANYGYTF